This TCR beta chain was found in a study of identical twins. Overall study results and limits: Clonotypes of the beta chain that were abundant in cord blood carried fewer insertions (memory repertoires showed none). Zero-insertion results could be subject to partial confounding by invariant MAIT and iNKT cells. Researchers reported weaker excess twin sharing in beta out-of-frame sequences.

MiXCR, applied by TCRdb to the 5' RACE reads, yields one record per CDR3 protein. This table holds about 150,000 distinct CDR3 sequences, around 3.6% found once. CDR3 size: 15 residues. Germline CDR1 reads MNHNS; CDR2 reads SASEGT. V shed 5 bases and J shed 4 bases, with 17 bases lying between them. This clonotype was recorded at least ten times. Its antigen is currently unknown. This receptor was obtained from a man aged 18 to 29 in good health. The genes are TRBV6-1 and TRBJ1-2, with TRBD1 as a possible D gene (6 bases). The sample was memory T cells sorted from blood. CDR3 nucleotides: TGTGCCAGCAGTCGCTCTACAGGGCTTTCCTATGGCTACACCTTC. Translating it yields CASSRSTGLSYGYTF.